The sample holds many counts of the clone carrying this TCR beta chain. This CDR3 contains 13 residues. The V end lost 2 bases, the J end lost 4 bases, and 6 bases lay between the germline ends. This specimen comes from a study of early T cells in non-severe SARS-CoV-2 infection. TCRdb recomputed calls from the 5' RACE reads with MiXCR, one row per CDR3 protein. This table holds fewer than 100,000 distinct CDR3 sequences, around 13% found once. The clonotype originates from an adult who was a healthcare worker with PCR-confirmed SARS-CoV-2 infection or an uninfected control (not recorded which). This rearrangement joins TRBV12-3 or TRBV12-4 to TRBJ1-5; no firm D call. Material for sequencing was whole blood. In DNA form, the CDR3 reads TGTGCCAGCAGTTTAATGACGAATCAGCCCCAGCATTTT. It translates to CASSLMTNQPQHF.